One sample yielded the 22 T cell receptor beta chains listed below, sequenced in a study of breast tumors, draining lymph nodes, adjacent tissues. Samples came from axillary lymph nodes draining the breast cancer. From the multiplex PCR reads, TCRdb called clonotypes with MiXCR, one entry per CDR3 protein. The data contain roughly 80,000 distinct CDR3 sequences, roughly a fifth of them singletons. Material: axillary lymph node tissue. The source of these receptors is a female donor with breast cancer. Some clones in this sample may be carry-over from other donors' samples.

In regard to this clonotype: A much larger clone differs from this one at a single base, so this may be a read error. V and J are TRBV30 and TRBJ1-6; 8 nucleotides line up with TRBD1. The CDR3 spans 13 residues. Germline V gives CDR1 GTSNPN, CDR2 SVGIG (reference sequence). DNA of the CDR3: TGTGCCTGGAACAGGGGGGGATTCTCACCCCTCCGCTTT. Protein sequence: CAWNRGGFSPLRF.

For this clonotype: A much more abundant neighbour one base away suggests this may be a read error. The V and J genes are TRBV3-1 and TRBJ2-7; D is unresolved. The CDR3 runs to 12 residues. Germline V lookup: CDR1 LGHDT, CDR2 YNNKEL (reference sequence). DNA for the CDR3: TGTGCCAGCAGCCAAGATTTCTACGAGCAGTGCTTC. Its translation: CASSQDFYEQCF.

Of note for this clonotype: A much larger clone lies one base from this, so it may be a read error. The rearrangement joins TRBV9 to TRBJ2-2; D may be TRBD2 (6 bases). The CDR3 totals 13 residues. The germline gives CDR1 SGDLS, CDR2 YYNGEE. The CDR3 loop is CASSVNSGGELLF. For the CDR3, the DNA is TGTGCCAGCAGCGTAAACTCGGGCGGGGAGCTGCTTTTT.

This clonotype was seen repeatedly, ten times or more. The chain uses TRBV2 and TRBJ2-5; D ambiguous. V lost 8 bases to trimming and J lost 4 bases, with 5 bases between them. The CDR3 spans 10 residues. CDR1 and CDR2 (germline): SNHLY, FYNNEI. CDR3 bases: TGTGCCAGCCAAGGAGAGACCCAGTACTTC. Residues: CASQGETQYF.

This clonotype has ten or more counts. The chain combines TRBV13 with TRBJ1-6; D is unclear. CDR1 is PRHDT, CDR2 FYEKMQ, per germline (reference sequence). This CDR3 has 12 residues. V dropped 5 bases and J dropped 9 bases, with 8 bases sitting between them. CDR3 nucleotides: TGTGCCAGCAGCCGGATTCCTTCACCCCTCCACTTT. The encoded protein is CASSRIPSPLHF.

This chain connects TRBV29-1 to TRBJ2-7, with 8 nucleotides matching TRBD1. The length of the CDR3 is 14 residues. Germline V gene lookup returns CDR1 SQVTM and CDR2 ANQGSEA. Germline trimming cut 8 bases from V and 3 bases from J; bases unmatched to any gene: 12. CDR3 DNA sequence: TGCAGCATATCTCCCGGGACAGGTCGCTACGAGCAGTACTTC. Translation gives CSISPGTGRYEQYF.

This clonotype was observed at least ten times. The gene calls are TRBV7-2 and TRBJ2-7; D is ambiguous. V lost 5 bases, J lost 6 bases, and 26 bases lay in between. Germline loops: CDR1 SGHTA, CDR2 FQGNSA. The CDR3 has 17 residues. The chain's CDR3 is CASSKLRTGRPVGEQYF. CDR3 DNA: TGTGCCAGCAGCAAGCTCCGAACCGGACGCCCGGTTGGCGAGCAGTACTTC.

The chain couples TRBV28 to TRBJ1-3, with D possibly TRBD1 on 6 matching bases. There are 17 residues in the CDR3. V was shortened by 5 bases and J by 0 bases, with 17 bases between the two germline ends. Germline CDR1 is MDHEN and CDR2 is SYDVKM. CDR3 sequence: CASSLGGGLSSGNTIYF. CDR3 DNA: TGTGCCAGCAGTCTAGGGGGGGGGCTGAGCTCTGGAAACACCATATATTTT.

This clonotype has a count of ten or more. V and J are TRBV6-1 and TRBJ1-2; D perhaps matches TRBD1 (5 bases). The CDR3 is made up of 14 amino acids. Germline assignment: CDR1 MNHNS and CDR2 SASEGT. V was cut by 1 base and J by 3 bases, with 9 bases left in between. The CDR3 reads CASSEEGTYYGYTF. As DNA, the CDR3 is TGTGCCAGCAGTGAAGAGGGGACTTACTATGGCTACACCTTC.

This clonotype was seen at least ten times. The CDR3 region has the DNA TGTGCCAGCAGCCCTAGGGCATCTGGAAACACCATATATTTT. This translates into CASSPRASGNTIYF. The rearrangement links TRBV3-1 to TRBJ1-3; no reliable D call. V shed 4 bases and J shed 1 base, with 8 bases lying between them. This CDR3 has 14 amino acids. The V gene's germline CDR1 is LGHDT and CDR2 YNNKEL (reference sequence). The complete variable domain, with remaining parts taken from reference TRBV3-1 and TRBJ1-3, reads DTAVSQTPKYLVTQMGNDKSIKCEQNLGHDTMYWYKQDSKKFLKIMFSYNNKELIINETVPNRFSPKSPDKAHLNLHINSLELGDSAVYFCASSPRASGNTIYFGEGSWLTVV.

This clonotype has a count of ten or more. The genes are TRBV9 and TRBJ1-2; 8 bases are shared with TRBD1. The CDR3 is 15 residues long. The V gene's germline CDR1 is SGDLS and CDR2 YYNGEE. Trimming took 1 base from V and 2 from J; bases not matched to a gene: 4. Written as DNA, the CDR3 is TGTGCCAGCAGCGTACAGGGGGCGCCCAACTATGGCTACACCTTC. Residues: CASSVQGAPNYGYTF.

In its sample, this clonotype was seen once. A much larger clonotype is one base distant, so this may be a read error. The gene calls are TRBV4-3 and TRBJ2-1, with D possibly TRBD2 on 6 matching bases. Trimming cost V 2 bases and J 8 bases, with 13 bases left between them. The germline V gene has CDR1 LGHNA and CDR2 YSLEER. The CDR3 loop spans 14 amino acids. CDR3 sequence (DNA): TGCGCCAGCAGCCAACAGACTAGAATGGATGAGCAGTTCTTC. Translating gives CASSQQTRMDEQFF.

This clonotype was found many times. The chain recombines TRBV25-1 with TRBJ2-7, with 10 bases identical to TRBD2. From germline, CDR1 is MGHDK and CDR2 SYGVNS. The CDR3 has 14 amino acids. Trimming removed 3 bases from V and 5 bases from J; junction bases left unmatched: 4. As DNA, the CDR3 is TGTGCCAGCAGTGACCCTAGCGGGAGTAACGAGCAGTACTTC. Encoded protein: CASSDPSGSNEQYF.

The gene calls are TRBV6-5 and TRBJ2-2, with 13 bases matching TRBD2. J was trimmed by 6 bases and V by 6 bases; bases with no gene match: 4. Germline V gene sequence: CDR1 MNHEY, CDR2 SVGAGI. The CDR3 runs 15 residues. In nucleotides, the CDR3 is TGTGCCAGCAGACGGACTAGCGGGAGTGCCGGGGAGCTGTTTTTT. Protein: CASRRTSGSAGELFF.

There are a few counts of this clonotype. V usage is TRBV5-1 and J usage is TRBJ2-5; 9 nucleotides align to TRBD1. The CDR3 runs to 15 residues. After removal of 3 bases from V and 5 bases from J, the junction contained 8 bases not matched to a gene. The germline V gene encodes CDR1 SGHRS and CDR2 YFSETQ. CDR3 amino acids: CASSSTGGGSETQYF. The DNA for the CDR3 is TGCGCCAGCAGCTCGACAGGGGGTGGGTCGGAGACCCAGTACTTC.

Of note for this clonotype: Since a much larger clone is just one base distant, this may be a read error. No conserved phenylalanine or tryptophan ends this CDR3, so it is likely a read error. The rearrangement uses TRBV11-1 and TRBJ2-2; 7 bases line up with TRBD2. CDR1 is SGHAT and CDR2 is FQDESV in the germline V gene (reference sequence). J lost 3 bases, V lost 0 bases, and 4 bases had no gene match. The CDR3 extends over 16 amino acids. DNA for the CDR3: TGTGCCAGCAGCTTAGCAGGGAGCGGGGACACCGGGGAGCTGTTTGTT. This translates into CASSLAGSGDTGELFV.

In its sample, this clonotype was seen many times. The rearrangement joins TRBV9 to TRBJ2-3; D might be TRBD2 (5 bases). V lost 3 bases to trimming and J lost 1 base, with 9 bases between them. The CDR3 covers 14 residues. Germline CDR1 SGDLS, CDR2 YYNGEE. The CDR3 loop is CASSAHGGTDTQYF. CDR3 DNA: TGTGCCAGCAGCGCTCACGGGGGCACAGATACGCAGTATTTT.

This clonotype was recorded many times. The chain is built from TRBV7-2 and TRBJ1-2; no definite D call. V lost 1 base, J lost 8 bases, and 11 bases lay in between. The germline CDR1 and CDR2 sequences are SGHTA and FQGNSA. The CDR3 is made up of 13 amino acids. The CDR3, as DNA: TGTGCCAGCAGCTTAGGCCTAACGGGGGGCTACACCTTC. It codes for CASSLGLTGGYTF. Supplemented by reference TRBV7-2 and TRBJ1-2, the full variable domain reads GAGVSQSPSNKVTEKGKDVELRCDPISGHTALYWYRQSLGQGLEFLIYFQGNSAPDKSGLPSDRFSAERTGGSVSTLTIQRTQQEDSAVYLCASSLGLTGGYTFGSGTRLTVV.

About this clonotype itself: With a much larger clone just one base away, this may be a read error. The CDR3 sequence is CASSLASVNTGELLF. CDR3 DNA: TGTGCCAGCAGCTTAGCGTCAGTGAACACCGGGGAGCTGCTTTTT. This chain links TRBV7-9 with TRBJ2-2, with D possibly being TRBD2 (5 bases). The length of the CDR3 is 15 residues. Germline V CDR1 and CDR2: SEHNR, FQNEAQ (reference sequence).

In this sample, this clonotype turned up many times. This chain links TRBV6-6 with TRBJ2-2; TRBD1 aligns across 9 bases. Trimming cost V 0 bases and J 6 bases; bases outside gene matches: 8. This CDR3 comprises 17 residues. Germline V gene data show CDR1 as MNHNY and CDR2 as SVGAGI (reference sequence). CDR3 residues: CASSYSLLTGGSGELFF. CDR3 nucleotides: TGTGCCAGCAGTTACTCGCTTTTGACAGGGGGGTCCGGGGAGCTGTTTTTT.

At least ten counts were recorded for this clonotype. J is TRBJ2-3 and V is TRBV11-2; D not certain. Trimming cost V 1 base and J 2 bases, with 7 bases left between them. The CDR3 is made up of 14 amino acids. Germline V gene data show CDR1 as SGHAT and CDR2 as FQNNGV. The CDR3 loop reads CASSLARTTDTQYF. Written as DNA, the CDR3 is TGTGCCAGCAGCTTAGCCAGGACCACAGATACGCAGTATTTT.

Many counts were recorded for this clonotype. This chain uses TRBV5-6 with TRBJ1-5; possibly TRBD1 for D (5 bases). Looked up from germline, CDR1 is SGHDT and CDR2 is YYEEEE. The CDR3 contains 14 residues. Trimming removed 3 bases at V and 2 bases at J, with 9 bases between. The CDR3 coding sequence is TGTGCCAGCAGCTCTGGGGGAGGCAATCAGCCCCAGCATTTT. The encoded protein is CASSSGGGNQPQHF.